This paragraph reports one TCR beta chain. Allocation to cohorts depended on clinical history reported by the participants. The assay was immunoSEQ multiplex PCR, and TCRdb's table has in-frame clones only and misses some. The sample has hundreds of thousands of clones, roughly nine tenths seen once; the top ten hold around 2.9%. CDR1 is SGDLS, CDR2 YYNGEE, per germline. The V gene lost 0 bases and the J gene lost 4 bases, with 13 bases spanning the gap. The CDR3 is made up of 15 amino acids. The entry originates in a study of blood T cell repertoires in COVID-19. The sequenced sample consisted of PBMCs or T cells enriched from blood (not recorded which). The chain combines TRBV9 with TRBJ1-1; D is possibly TRBD1 (6 bases). This TCR was recovered from a woman in her forties or fifties who had recovered from COVID-19. CDR3 nucleotides: TGTGCCAGCAGCGTAGAACAACAGGGACGCACTGAAGCTTTCTTT. Protein sequence: CASSVEQQGRTEAFF.